One and the same sample provided the 30 T cell receptor beta chains below, sequenced in a study of shared clonotypes between healthy human individuals. Using immunoSEQ multiplex PCR, the repertoire was profiled, and TCRdb retains in-frame clones only, with some absent. The table has over a million clones, 65% to 80% seen once. Material: memory CD4+ T cells sorted from blood. Sample subset: CD45RA-negative fraction. These receptors were taken from a man younger than 35 in good health.

In its sample, this clone was seen once. This sequence joins TRBV5-6 and TRBJ1-6; D call uncertain. Germline loops: CDR1 SGHDT, CDR2 YYEEEE. V lost 0 bases, J lost 4 bases, and 14 bases lay in between. The CDR3 is made up of 17 amino acids. The CDR3 loop reads CASSLDVGDGYNSPLHF. The CDR3 DNA reads TGTGCCAGCAGCTTGGACGTCGGAGACGGATATAATTCACCCCTCCACTTT.

The chain uses TRBV9 and TRBJ2-3; D possibly corresponds to TRBD2 (6 bases). The V gene lost 4 bases and the J gene lost 3 bases, with 12 bases spanning the gap. Per germline, CDR1 SGDLS and CDR2 YYNGEE. The CDR3 contains 14 residues. The CDR3 DNA sequence: TGTGCCAGCAGCCCATATAGCGGTACAGATACGCAGTATTTT. Translation: CASSPYSGTDTQYF.

The sample holds a few counts of this clone. This chain joins TRBV5-4 and TRBJ2-1; TRBD2 might be the D (5 bases). Germline V gene data show CDR1 as SGHNT and CDR2 as YYREEE (reference sequence). The CDR3 is made up of 16 amino acids. Between the trimmed V and J ends, which lost 0 bases and 7 bases, there was a span of 17 bases. CDR3 sequence reads: CASSLDRKDLRNEQFF. The CDR3 nucleotides read TGTGCCAGCAGCTTGGATCGGAAGGACTTGAGGAATGAGCAGTTCTTC.

A remark on this clone: Other DNA sequences in the same sample also yield this CDR3. The chain uses TRBV11-3 and TRBJ2-3; a weak D match, TRBD2 (6 bases). V lost 5 bases to trimming and J lost 2 bases, with 8 bases between them. The CDR3 sequence is 13 residues long. CDR1 and CDR2 (germline): SGHNT, YENEEA. CDR3 sequence reads: CASSRGTTDTQYF. The CDR3, as DNA: TGTGCCAGCAGCCGCGGGACCACAGATACGCAGTATTTT. The full variable domain, rest sourced from reference TRBV11-3 and TRBJ2-3, is EAGVVQSPRYKIIEKKQPVAFWCNPISGHNTLYWYLQNLGQGPELLIRYENEEAVDDSQLPKDRFSAERLKGVDSTLKIQPAELGDSAVYLCASSRGTTDTQYFGPGTRLTVL.

This chain connects TRBV9 to TRBJ2-7; tentatively, D is TRBD1 or TRBD2 (5 bases each). Germline-derived CDR1 and CDR2 are SGDLS and YYNGEE. V was clipped by 4 bases and J by 3 bases, with 17 bases between them. This CDR3 is 15 amino acids long. The CDR3 spells CASSRLGAGHYEQYF. For the CDR3, the DNA is TGTGCCAGCAGCCGTCTCGGGGCAGGTCACTACGAGCAGTACTTC.

The genes are TRBV19 and TRBJ2-1; tentatively, D is TRBD1 or TRBD2 (5 bases each). The V gene lost 10 bases and the J gene lost 6 bases, with 22 bases spanning the gap. CDR3 length equals 15 residues. CDR1 and CDR2 (germline): LNHDA, SQIVND (reference sequence). The CDR3 loop reads CATNRGTYTLNEQFF. Here the CDR3 DNA reads TGTGCCACCAATCGAGGGACGTACACCCTCAATGAGCAGTTCTTC.

The chain recombines TRBV9 with TRBJ2-3; 9 nucleotides agree with TRBD1. V was pared by 0 bases and J by 4 bases, with 3 bases of the junction left unmatched. This CDR3 is 15 amino acids long. CDR1 and CDR2 from the germline V gene are SGDLS and YYNGEE. This CDR3 reads CASSVGGTGPDTQYF. The CDR3 bases are TGTGCCAGCAGCGTAGGGGGGACAGGGCCAGATACGCAGTATTTT. Drawing the rest from reference TRBV9 and TRBJ2-3, the complete variable domain is DSGVTQTPKHLITATGQRVTLRCSPRSGDLSVYWYQQSLDQGLQFLIQYYNGEERAKGNILERFSAQQFPDLHSELNLSSLELGDSALYFCASSVGGTGPDTQYFGPGTRLTVL.

This rearrangement joins TRBV5-1 to TRBJ2-1; 12 bases are a match to TRBD2. Looked up from germline, CDR1 is SGHRS and CDR2 is YFSETQ. There are 16 residues in the CDR3. Trimming at V came to 2 bases and at J to 8 bases, leaving 8 bases not matched to a gene. The DNA for the CDR3 is TGCGCCAGCAGCTTTCGGTCTAGCGGGGGGGCACATGAGCAGTTCTTC. It yields the protein CASSFRSSGGAHEQFF.

V usage is TRBV6-1 and J usage is TRBJ2-3; TRBD1 matches 8 bases. Trimming at V came to 4 bases and at J to 1 base, leaving 4 bases not matched to a gene. CDR1 and CDR2 (germline): MNHNS, SASEGT. This CDR3 region has 15 residues. CDR3 in DNA: TGTGCCAGCAGTGGCCAGGGGGCCCGCACAGATACGCAGTATTTT. Translation: CASSGQGARTDTQYF.

V usage is TRBV5-6 and J usage is TRBJ2-3; 8 bases are a match to TRBD1. V lost 1 base to trimming and J lost 2 bases; unmatched junction nucleotides: 6. The germline V gene encodes CDR1 SGHDT and CDR2 YYEEEE. The CDR3 length is 16 residues. As DNA, the CDR3 is TGTGCCAGCAGCTTGATGAACAGGGGGGCCACAGATACGCAGTATTTT. Its protein is CASSLMNRGATDTQYF.

The gene calls are TRBV25-1 and TRBJ1-1, with a possible D match to TRBD1 (6 bases). Trimming stripped 7 bases from V and 5 bases from J, with 14 bases between. CDR1 is MGHDK and CDR2 is SYGVNS in the germline V gene. This CDR3 comprises 13 residues. CDR3 DNA: TGTGCCAGCATCGGGGGGCCGGTAACTGAAGCTTTCTTT. Residues: CASIGGPVTEAFF.

The chain uses TRBV6-1 and TRBJ2-1, with TRBD2 matching 9 bases. CDR1 is MNHNS, CDR2 SASEGT, per germline. The CDR3 runs to 14 residues. J was trimmed by 4 bases and V by 7 bases; bases with no gene match: 5. CDR3 DNA sequence: TGTGCCAGCACAGGAGCGGGGGGTTACAATGAGCAGTTCTTC. It is translated as CASTGAGGYNEQFF.

The chain is built from TRBV18 and TRBJ2-1; tentatively, D is TRBD1 or TRBD2 (5 bases each). V was pared by 0 bases and J by 5 bases, with 14 bases between. The CDR3 extends over 16 amino acids. The germline V gene has CDR1 KGHSH and CDR2 LQKENI. The CDR3 sequence is CASSPPSRGVNNEQFF. For the CDR3, the DNA is TGTGCCAGCTCACCACCGTCGAGAGGGGTAAACAATGAGCAGTTCTTC.

The rearrangement uses TRBV4-3 and TRBJ1-2, with TRBD1 matching 9 bases. This CDR3 contains 15 residues. The ends lost 1 base at V and 7 bases at J; junction bases unmatched: 7. Germline V gene sequence: CDR1 LGHNA, CDR2 YSLEER. CDR3 DNA: TGCGCCAGCAGCCAAGGATGGGGGGACAGGGCTGGCTACACCTTC. Protein sequence: CASSQGWGDRAGYTF.

This clone came up a few times. The chain combines TRBV6-5 with TRBJ1-5; maybe TRBD1 (5 bases). Germline values: CDR1 MNHEY, CDR2 SVGAGI. The V end lost 8 bases, the J end lost 0 bases, and 11 bases lay between the germline ends. The CDR3 extends over 14 amino acids. This CDR3 reads CASWGRDSNQPQHF. Here the CDR3 DNA reads TGTGCCAGCTGGGGACGAGATAGCAATCAGCCCCAGCATTTT.

In this sample, this clone turned up many times. The V call is TRBV7-8, the J call TRBJ2-7; D unclear. Germline V lookup: CDR1 SGHVS, CDR2 FQNEAQ. Trimming cost V 1 base and J 1 base, with 8 bases left between them. This CDR3 contains 14 residues. CDR3 DNA sequence: TGTGCCAGCAGCTTAGGCCAGGTGTCCTACGAGCAGTACTTC. Its protein is CASSLGQVSYEQYF. Combining the CDR3 with reference TRBV7-8 and TRBJ2-7 gives the whole variable domain GAGVSQSPRYKVAKRGQDVALRCDPISGHVSLFWYQQALGQGPEFLTYFQNEAQLDKSGLPSDRFFAERPEGSVSTLKIQRTQQEDSAVYLCASSLGQVSYEQYFGPGTRLTVT.

J is TRBJ1-4 and V is TRBV2, with 7 bases aligning to TRBD1. The CDR3 runs to 14 residues. Germline CDR1 is SNHLY and CDR2 is FYNNEI. The V and J ends lost 3 bases and 6 bases, in that order; junction bases with no gene match: 4. The CDR3 DNA follows: TGTGCCAGCAGTGACAGGCAGGGGGATGAAAAACTGTTTTTT. It is translated as CASSDRQGDEKLFF.

The V and J genes are TRBV28 and TRBJ2-5; either TRBD1 or TRBD2 may supply D (5 bases each). Germline CDR1 reads MDHEN; CDR2 reads SYDVKM. The CDR3 has 15 residues. With 4 bases removed from V and 2 bases from J, the gap between germline ends came to 14 bases. CDR3 DNA sequence: TGTGCCAGCAGTTGGGGAGCCGGACAACAAGAGACCCAGTACTTC. Translating it yields CASSWGAGQQETQYF.

As to this clone: Other DNA sequences in this sample translate to the same CDR3. Written as DNA, the CDR3 is TGTGCCAGCAGCTTGCAGGGTGGGACAGATACGCAGTATTTT. This encodes CASSLQGGTDTQYF. This chain links TRBV7-2 with TRBJ2-3; tentative D call: TRBD1 (5 bases). The germline CDR1 and CDR2 sequences are SGHTA and FQGNSA. CDR3 length: 14 amino acids. V was trimmed by 3 bases and J by 3 bases, leaving 10 bases between them. Full variable domain (missing parts from reference TRBV7-2 and TRBJ2-3): GAGVSQSPSNKVTEKGKDVELRCDPISGHTALYWYRQSLGQGLEFLIYFQGNSAPDKSGLPSDRFSAERTGGSVSTLTIQRTQQEDSAVYLCASSLQGGTDTQYFGPGTRLTVL.

The J gene is TRBJ2-5, the V gene TRBV19; D not certain. Trimming removed 3 bases from V and 2 bases from J, with 10 bases in between. The CDR3 is 14 amino acids. Germline V CDR1 and CDR2: LNHDA, SQIVND (reference sequence). The CDR3 DNA is TGTGCCAGTAGTATCCAGGTCACGCAAGAGACCCAGTACTTC. Protein product: CASSIQVTQETQYF.

The chain joins TRBV6-1 to TRBJ1-3; TRBD1 agrees at 8 bases. Germline V CDR1 and CDR2: MNHNS, SASEGT. The CDR3 runs 16 residues. Losses at the gene ends were 2 bases for V and 3 bases for J; bases not matched to a gene: 6. CDR3 region: CASSEFQGANGNTIYF. Written as DNA, the CDR3 is TGTGCCAGCAGTGAATTCCAGGGGGCTAATGGAAACACCATATATTTT.

This chain connects TRBV2 to TRBJ1-2; no clear D. The V gene's germline CDR1 is SNHLY and CDR2 FYNNEI. The V end was cut by 7 bases, the J end by 1 base, with 7 bases between. The CDR3 runs 12 residues. The CDR3 protein is CASNEDNYGYTF. The CDR3 region has the DNA TGTGCCAGCAATGAGGATAACTATGGCTACACCTTC.

This clone was seen only once. DNA for the CDR3: TGTGCCAGCAGTGCAACCAGGGGCTATGAGCAGTTCTTC. Protein product: CASSATRGYEQFF. V usage is TRBV6-1 and J usage is TRBJ2-1; tentative D call: TRBD1 (6 bases). The ends were cut back, 4 bases at V and 8 bases at J, with 12 bases in the middle. Germline V gene sequence: CDR1 MNHNS, CDR2 SASEGT. The CDR3 is 13 residues long.

The CDR3 DNA reads as TGTGCCAGCAGTGGTGGGCTAGCGGGAAGCTTCTCCTACGAGCAGTACTTC. It is translated as CASSGGLAGSFSYEQYF. The chain is built from TRBV2 and TRBJ2-7; TRBD2 matches at 9 bases. Trimming removed 4 bases from V and 0 bases from J; junction bases left unmatched: 10. This CDR3 is 17 amino acids long. Germline V gives CDR1 SNHLY, CDR2 FYNNEI.

This rearrangement joins TRBV6-6 to TRBJ1-4; D may be TRBD1 (6 bases). Germline assignment: CDR1 MNHNY and CDR2 SVGAGI (reference sequence). The CDR3 loop spans 15 amino acids. V lost 5 bases and J 6 bases, leaving 16 bases between the germline ends. CDR3 sequence reads: CASSDTGTRDEKLFF. Here the CDR3 DNA reads TGTGCCAGCAGTGATACAGGGACCCGAGATGAAAAACTGTTTTTT.

V and J are TRBV11-2 and TRBJ2-5; D ambiguous. The V gene lost 6 bases and the J gene lost 0 bases, with 5 bases spanning the gap. The germline V gene encodes CDR1 SGHAT and CDR2 FQNNGV. This CDR3 region has 12 residues. The CDR3 DNA reads TGTGCCAGCAGGCGAAACCAAGAGACCCAGTACTTC. Its translation is CASRRNQETQYF.

The V gene is TRBV21-1, the J gene TRBJ1-2; whether TRBD1, the table's D call, matches the DNA was not checked. TRBV21-1 is termed a pseudogene. This CDR3 spans 17 amino acids. CDR3 sequence reads: CASSKAVRDRANYGYTF. The CDR3 DNA is TGTGCCAGCAGCAAAGCGGTTCGGGACAGAGCTAACTATGGCTACACCTTC.

The V gene is TRBV28, the J gene TRBJ1-2; 12 nucleotides match TRBD1. The ends lost 6 bases at V and 3 bases at J; junction bases unmatched: 11. The CDR3 is made up of 17 amino acids. Germline loops: CDR1 MDHEN, CDR2 SYDVKM. In DNA form, the CDR3 reads TGTGCCAGCAGCGAATTACTGGGGACAGGGGGCCACTATGGCTACACCTTC. Amino acids: CASSELLGTGGHYGYTF.

The chain recombines TRBV7-8 with TRBJ2-1; 8 bases are a match to TRBD2. The CDR3 contains 15 residues. Per the germline V gene, CDR1 is SGHVS and CDR2 is FQNEAQ. The trim removed 3 bases at V and 5 bases at J, leaving 6 bases unmatched. In nucleotides, the CDR3 is TGTGCCAGCAGCTTCCGCGGGGGGCTTAACAATGAGCAGTTCTTC. Translating gives CASSFRGGLNNEQFF. The variable domain in full, completed from reference TRBV7-8 and TRBJ2-1, reads GAGVSQSPRYKVAKRGQDVALRCDPISGHVSLFWYQQALGQGPEFLTYFQNEAQLDKSGLPSDRFFAERPEGSVSTLKIQRTQQEDSAVYLCASSFRGGLNNEQFFGPGTRLTVL.

The rearrangement links TRBV18 to TRBJ2-1; TRBD1 aligns across 7 bases. This CDR3 is 13 amino acids long. The trim removed 3 bases at V and 9 bases at J, leaving 5 bases unmatched. The V gene's germline CDR1 is KGHSH and CDR2 LQKENI. The CDR3 loop is CASSPQGDGEQFF. The CDR3 DNA follows: TGTGCCAGCTCACCGCAGGGGGATGGTGAGCAGTTCTTC.